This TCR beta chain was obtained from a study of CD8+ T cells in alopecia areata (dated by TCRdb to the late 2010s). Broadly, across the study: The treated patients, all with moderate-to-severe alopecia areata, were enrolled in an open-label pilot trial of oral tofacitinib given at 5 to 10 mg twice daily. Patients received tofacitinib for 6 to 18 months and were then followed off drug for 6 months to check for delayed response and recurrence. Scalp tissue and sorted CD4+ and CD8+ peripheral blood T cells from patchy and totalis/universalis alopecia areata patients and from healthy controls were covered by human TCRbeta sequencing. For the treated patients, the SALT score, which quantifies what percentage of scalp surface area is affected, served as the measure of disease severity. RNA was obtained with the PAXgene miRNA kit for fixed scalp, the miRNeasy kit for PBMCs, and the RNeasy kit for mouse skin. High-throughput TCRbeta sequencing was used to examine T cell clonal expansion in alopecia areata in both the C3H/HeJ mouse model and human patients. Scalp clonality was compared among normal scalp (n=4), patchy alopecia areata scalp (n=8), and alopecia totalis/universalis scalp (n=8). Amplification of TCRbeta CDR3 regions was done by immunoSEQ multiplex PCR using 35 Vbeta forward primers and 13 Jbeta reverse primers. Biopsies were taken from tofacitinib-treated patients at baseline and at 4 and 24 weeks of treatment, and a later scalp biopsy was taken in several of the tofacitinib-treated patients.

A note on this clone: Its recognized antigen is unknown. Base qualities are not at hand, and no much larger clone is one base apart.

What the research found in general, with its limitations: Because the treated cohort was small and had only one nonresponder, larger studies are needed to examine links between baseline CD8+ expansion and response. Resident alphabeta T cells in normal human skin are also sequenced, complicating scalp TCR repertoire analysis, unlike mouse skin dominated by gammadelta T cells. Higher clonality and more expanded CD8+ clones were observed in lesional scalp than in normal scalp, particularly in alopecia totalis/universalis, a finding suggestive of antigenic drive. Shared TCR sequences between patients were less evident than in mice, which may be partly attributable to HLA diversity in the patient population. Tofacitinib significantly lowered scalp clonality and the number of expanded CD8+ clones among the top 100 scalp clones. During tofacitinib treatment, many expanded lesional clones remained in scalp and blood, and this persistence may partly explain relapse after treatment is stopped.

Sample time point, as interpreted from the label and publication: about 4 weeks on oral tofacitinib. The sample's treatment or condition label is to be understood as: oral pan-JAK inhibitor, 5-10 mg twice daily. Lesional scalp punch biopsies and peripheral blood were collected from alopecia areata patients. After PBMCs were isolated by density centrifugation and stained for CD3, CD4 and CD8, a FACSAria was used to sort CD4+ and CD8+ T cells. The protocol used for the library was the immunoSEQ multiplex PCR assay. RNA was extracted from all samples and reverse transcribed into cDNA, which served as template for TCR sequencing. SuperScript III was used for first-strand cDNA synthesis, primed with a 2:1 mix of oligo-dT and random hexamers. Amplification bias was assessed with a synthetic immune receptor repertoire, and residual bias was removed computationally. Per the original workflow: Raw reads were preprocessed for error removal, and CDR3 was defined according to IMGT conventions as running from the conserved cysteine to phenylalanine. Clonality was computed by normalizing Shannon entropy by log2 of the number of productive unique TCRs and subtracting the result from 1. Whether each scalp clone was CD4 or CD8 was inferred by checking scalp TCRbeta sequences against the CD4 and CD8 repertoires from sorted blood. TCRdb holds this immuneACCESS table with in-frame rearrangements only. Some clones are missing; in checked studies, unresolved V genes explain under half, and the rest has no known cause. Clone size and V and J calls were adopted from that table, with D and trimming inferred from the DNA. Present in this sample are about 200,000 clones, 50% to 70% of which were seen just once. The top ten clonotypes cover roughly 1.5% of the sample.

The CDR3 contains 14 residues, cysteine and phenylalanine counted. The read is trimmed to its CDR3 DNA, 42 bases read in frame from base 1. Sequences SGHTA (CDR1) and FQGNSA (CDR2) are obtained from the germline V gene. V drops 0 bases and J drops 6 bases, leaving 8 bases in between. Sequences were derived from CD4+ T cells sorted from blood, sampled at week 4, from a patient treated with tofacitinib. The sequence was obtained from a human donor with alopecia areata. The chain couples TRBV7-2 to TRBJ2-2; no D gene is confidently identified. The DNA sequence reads TGTGCCAGCAGCTTAGCTCCTCAGGCCGGGGAGCTGTTTTTT. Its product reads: CASSLAPQAGELFF.